The clone carrying this TCR beta chain has only one observation. The CDR3 totals 16 residues. Germline lookup yields CDR1 KGHSH and CDR2 LQKENI. The V segment lost 0 bases and the J segment 4 bases; nucleotides outside the gene matches: 7. This sample stems from a study of shared clonotypes between healthy human individuals. The method was immunoSEQ multiplex PCR; TCRdb's version includes in-frame clones alone and lacks a portion of them. The table includes some 2.3 million clones, 85% to 95% detected once. The clonotype was recovered from a man younger than 35 in good health. Some clones in this sample may be carry-over from other donors' samples. Sequenced material: naive CD4+ T cells from PBMCs. The subset here: CD45RA+ positively selected. This rearrangement joins TRBV18 to TRBJ2-5; the match to TRBD1 covers 8 bases. The CDR3 bases are TGTGCCAGCTCACCACCGGGCAGGGGGCTAGCAGAGACCCAGTACTTC. Encoded protein: CASSPPGRGLAETQYF.